The clone carrying this T cell receptor beta chain is termed medium-sized. The antigen remains unidentified. Germline-derived CDR1 and CDR2 are SQVTM and ANQGSEA. V was shortened by 8 bases and J by 13 bases, with 18 bases between the two germline ends. CDR3 length: 11 residues. This sample stems from a study of metastatic and nonmetastatic thyroid tumors. Across the study: Comparative analysis of repertoires was undertaken across blood and tumor or nodule tissue obtained from malignant and benign thyroid patients.

The study's findings and limits: Malignant tumors reportedly showed significantly higher TCR beta diversity than benign nodules in both blood and tumor.

Methods used by the authors: The study built a papillary thyroid cancer distant-metastasis classifier from CDR3 differences across clinicopathological groups. Using MiXCR, TCRdb reanalyzed the PCR reads. TCRdb, not the original authors, processed these V and J calls. The repertoire holds about 15,000 clones, with roughly 25% as singletons. All patients were untreated before thyroid surgery. The rearrangement links TRBV29-1 to TRBJ2-1; no reliable D call. Sequenced: tumor tissue. This clonotype was obtained from a female donor with papillary thyroid cancer or a benign thyroid nodule (not recorded which). Some clones in this sample may be carry-over from other donors' samples. The CDR3: CSSLYADRQFF. CDR3 coding DNA: TGCAGCTCCCTCTACGCGGATCGACAGTTCTTC.